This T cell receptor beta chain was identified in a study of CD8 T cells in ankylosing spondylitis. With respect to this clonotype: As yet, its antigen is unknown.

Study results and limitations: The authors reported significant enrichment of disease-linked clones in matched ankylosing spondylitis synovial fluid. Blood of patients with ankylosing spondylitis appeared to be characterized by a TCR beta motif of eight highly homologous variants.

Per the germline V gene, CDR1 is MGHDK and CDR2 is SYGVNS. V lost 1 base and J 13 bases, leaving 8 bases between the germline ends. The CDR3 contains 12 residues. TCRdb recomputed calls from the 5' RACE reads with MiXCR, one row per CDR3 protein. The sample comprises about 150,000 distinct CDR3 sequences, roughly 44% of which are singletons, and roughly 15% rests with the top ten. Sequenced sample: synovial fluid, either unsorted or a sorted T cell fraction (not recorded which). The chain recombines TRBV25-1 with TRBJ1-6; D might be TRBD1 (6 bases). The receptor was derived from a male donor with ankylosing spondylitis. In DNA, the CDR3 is TGTGCCAGCAGTGAATTCAGGGGCCCCCTCCACTTT. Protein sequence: CASSEFRGPLHF.